This is a list of T cell receptor beta chains from one sample in a study of identical twins' blood T cells. One entry per CDR3 protein results from TCRdb running MiXCR on the 5' RACE reads. Of about 370,000 distinct CDR3 sequences detected, over 25% appear once; the ten largest clones hold around 5.6%. Sequencing was performed on PBMCs. Receptor source: a woman aged 18-55 years in good health. Each CDR3 is given with its conserved first and last residue. D genes are given only for firm matches. Size is stated for part of the rows, as once, few or many counts, or as a class when the clone is expanded.

NA NA TRBJ2-7 TRBV20-1 CGARDIRARNIGNEQYF TGCGGTGCTAGAGATATTAGGGCGAGGAATATAGGTAACGAGCAGTACTTC
NA TRBD2 TRBJ2-6 TRBV10-3 CAISESPDSGREGSGANVLTF TGTGCCATCAGTGAGTCCCCAGATAGCGGGAGGGAAGGATCTGGGGCCAACGTCCTGACTTTC
NA TRBD2 TRBJ2-1 TRBV7-8 CASSFLRGSSYNEQFF TGTGCCAGCAGCTTTTTACGCGGGAGCTCCTACAATGAGCAGTTCTTC
NA NA TRBJ2-7 TRBV29-1 CSVGRALEEQYF TGCAGCGTTGGACGGGCCCTTGAAGAGCAGTACTTC
few NA TRBJ2-6 TRBV19 CATLGPSSGANVLTF TGTGCCACCTTGGGACCGAGCTCTGGGGCCAACGTCCTGACTTTC
NA NA TRBJ2-2 TRBV10-3 CAINPEGGLTGELFF TGTGCCATCAACCCCGAAGGGGGGTTAACCGGGGAGCTGTTTTTT
NA NA TRBJ2-3 TRBV29-1 CSVVESTDTQYF TGCAGCGTTGTGGAATCGACAGATACGCAGTATTTT
NA NA TRBJ1-2 TRBV7-9 CASSSGRVLAYGYTF TGTGCCAGCAGCTCGGGCAGGGTATTAGCCTATGGCTACACCTTC
few NA TRBJ2-3 TRBV6-6 CASTPESTDTQYF TGTGCCAGCACCCCCGAAAGCACAGATACGCAGTATTTT
NA TRBD1 TRBJ1-6 TRBV5-1 CASSLGQGLINSPLHF TGCGCAAGCAGCCTCGGACAGGGGTTGATTAATTCACCCCTCCACTTT
many NA TRBJ1-1 TRBV5-6 CASSAGQLMNTEAFF TGTGCCAGCAGCGCCGGACAGCTCATGAACACTGAAGCTTTCTTT
NA TRBD2 TRBJ2-1 TRBV29-1 CSVTGLATYNEQFF TGCAGCGTCACCGGACTAGCCACGTACAATGAGCAGTTCTTC
NA TRBD2 TRBJ2-1 TRBV5-1 CASGAGGQYNEQFF TGCGCCAGCGGCGCGGGGGGCCAATACAATGAGCAGTTCTTC
NA TRBD2 TRBJ2-1 TRBV28 CASSLTSGGSSNEQFF TGTGCCAGCAGTTTAACTAGCGGGGGGTCTTCCAATGAGCAGTTCTTC
NA TRBD1 TRBJ2-7 TRBV10-3 CASSREGTGNYEQYF TGTGCCAGCAGTCGTGAGGGGACAGGAAACTACGAGCAGTACTTC
NA NA TRBJ2-3 TRBV5-6 CASSSDPVTDTQYF TGTGCCAGCAGCTCCGACCCCGTTACAGATACGCAGTATTTT
NA NA TRBJ2-3 TRBV29-1 CSAEAGTDTQYF TGCAGCGCGGAGGCCGGCACAGATACGCAGTATTTT
NA TRBD1 TRBJ1-1 TRBV18 CASSQGQRLEAFF TGTGCCAGCTCACAGGGACAGCGTCTTGAAGCTTTCTTT
NA NA TRBJ1-2 TRBV4-1 CASSLQQGPYGYTF TGCGCCAGCAGCCTCCAACAGGGCCCCTATGGCTACACCTTC
NA NA TRBJ2-1 TRBV20-1 CSASASGVGLSYNEQFF TGCAGTGCTAGTGCCTCAGGAGTGGGCCTCTCCTACAATGAGCAGTTCTTC
NA TRBD2 TRBJ2-1 TRBV5-1 CASSWTSGNHEQFF TGCGCCAGCAGCTGGACTAGCGGGAACCATGAGCAGTTCTTC
NA NA TRBJ2-3 TRBV7-6 CASSSPGVSDTQYF TGTGCCAGCAGCTCACCAGGGGTCAGCGATACGCAGTATTTT
NA TRBD1 TRBJ1-2 TRBV28 CASRSTGLDGYTF TGTGCCAGCAGATCGACAGGGTTGGATGGCTACACCTTC
NA TRBD1 TRBJ1-1 TRBV25-1 CASVLPGTGGTEAFF TGTGCCAGCGTCCTGCCCGGGACAGGGGGCACTGAAGCTTTCTTT
NA NA TRBJ2-3 TRBV5-1 CASRLQTGLLITDTQYF TGCGCCAGCAGGCTTCAAACCGGACTGTTAATCACAGATACGCAGTATTTT
NA NA TRBJ1-2 TRBV12-3/TRBV12-4 CASSSMGRNYGYTF TGTGCCAGCAGTTCCATGGGGCGGAACTATGGCTACACCTTC
NA NA TRBJ2-2 TRBV7-9 CASSSPEGIAVYTGELFF TGTGCCAGCAGCTCCCCAGAGGGGATAGCGGTCTACACCGGGGAGCTGTTTTTT
few NA TRBJ2-7 TRBV12-3/TRBV12-4 CASSLGGVLYEQYF TGTGCCAGCAGTTTAGGGGGAGTTCTTTACGAGCAGTACTTC
NA TRBD1 TRBJ1-2 TRBV7-2 CASSPRDRVFYGYTF TGTGCCAGCAGCCCCAGGGACAGGGTGTTTTATGGCTACACCTTC
NA NA TRBJ2-1 TRBV9 CASSVGGETYNEQFF TGTGCCAGCAGCGTAGGAGGGGAGACCTACAATGAGCAGTTCTTC
NA NA TRBJ2-7 TRBV14 CASSHTGILSYEQYF TGTGCCAGCAGCCATACAGGGATTCTCTCCTACGAGCAGTACTTC
few NA TRBJ1-1 TRBV9 CASSAVGGAGASEAFF TGTGCCAGCAGCGCAGTCGGCGGGGCAGGAGCGTCGGAAGCTTTCTTT
few NA TRBJ2-5 TRBV20-1 CSARAQSLLETQYF TGCAGTGCTAGAGCCCAGAGCCTCCTAGAGACCCAGTACTTC
NA NA TRBJ2-4 TRBV7-2 CASSLSRIKNIQYF TGTGCCAGCAGCTTAAGCAGGATTAAAAACATTCAGTACTTC
once NA TRBJ2-1 TRBV20-1 CSASHEQFF TGCAGTGCTAGTCATGAGCAGTTCTTC
NA NA TRBJ1-1 TRBV19 CASSIPGVGTEAFF TGTGCCAGTAGTATACCAGGAGTGGGCACTGAAGCTTTCTTT
few NA TRBJ2-2 TRBV12-3/TRBV12-4 CASSLAQSTGELFF TGTGCCAGCAGTTTAGCGCAAAGCACCGGGGAGCTGTTTTTT
few NA TRBJ1-5 TRBV6-5 CASSYSKVRGGSNQPQHF TGTGCCAGCAGTTACTCGAAAGTTAGGGGGGGTAGCAATCAGCCCCAGCATTTT